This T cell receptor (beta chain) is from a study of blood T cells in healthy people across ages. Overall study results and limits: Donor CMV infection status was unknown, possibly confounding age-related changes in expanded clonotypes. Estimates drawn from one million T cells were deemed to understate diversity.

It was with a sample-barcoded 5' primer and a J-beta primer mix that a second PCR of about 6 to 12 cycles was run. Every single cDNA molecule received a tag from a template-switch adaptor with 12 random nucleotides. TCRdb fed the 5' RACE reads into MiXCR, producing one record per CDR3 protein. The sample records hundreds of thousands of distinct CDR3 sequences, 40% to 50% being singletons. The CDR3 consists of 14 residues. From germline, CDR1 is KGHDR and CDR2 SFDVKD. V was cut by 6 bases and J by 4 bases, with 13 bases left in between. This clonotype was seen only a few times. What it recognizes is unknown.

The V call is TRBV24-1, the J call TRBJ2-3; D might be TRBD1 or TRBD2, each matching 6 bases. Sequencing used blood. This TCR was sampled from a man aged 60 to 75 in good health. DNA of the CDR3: TGTGCCACCAGTAGGGGGGATCCCCCAGATACGCAGTATTTT. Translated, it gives CATSRGDPPDTQYF.